Listed below are T cell receptor beta chains from one sample, sequenced in a study of T cells in Graves' hyperthyroidism and ophthalmopathy. TCRdb re-derived calls from the multiplex PCR reads in MiXCR, one entry per CDR3 protein. The table records some 800,000 distinct CDR3 sequences, around 39% of them present only once. Material for sequencing was blood. The receptors here all came from a man aged 18 to 35 with Graves' hyperthyroidism. CDR3s include the opening cysteine and the closing phenylalanine or tryptophan. Fields, in order: J gene, clone size, V gene, D gene, CDR3 DNA, CDR3 protein. The D gene is left open where the match is weak. Not every row has a clone size; where given, it reads once, few, many or a size class.

j_gene: TRBJ1-5; abundance: few; v_gene: TRBV9; d_gene: .; CDR3nt: TGTGCCAGCAGTCCTTATCTGGGGTATAGCAATCAGCCCCAGCATTTT; CDR3aa: CASSPYLGYSNQPQHF
j_gene: TRBJ2-7; abundance: few; v_gene: TRBV2; d_gene: .; CDR3nt: TGTGCCAGCAGTGGACAGGTTAGCTCCTACGAGCAGTACTTC; CDR3aa: CASSGQVSSYEQYF
j_gene: TRBJ2-5; abundance: many; v_gene: TRBV7-9; d_gene: .; CDR3nt: TGTGCCAGCAGCCCCCCTGAATCTTTAGAGACCCAGTACTTC; CDR3aa: CASSPPESLETQYF
j_gene: TRBJ1-4; abundance: few; v_gene: TRBV12-3/TRBV12-4; d_gene: .; CDR3nt: TGTGCCAGCACCCGGAAGAGGGGTGAAAAACTGTTTTTT; CDR3aa: CASTRKRGEKLFF
j_gene: TRBJ1-1; abundance: .; v_gene: TRBV6-5; d_gene: .; CDR3nt: TGTGCCAGCAGCCCCCGCCCGGTCAGGGTGGTGAACACTGAAGCTTTCTTT; CDR3aa: CASSPRPVRVVNTEAFF
j_gene: TRBJ1-2; abundance: .; v_gene: TRBV10-3; d_gene: .; CDR3nt: TGTGCCATCAGCCCCGGGACGATGGGAGGCTACACCTTC; CDR3aa: CAISPGTMGGYTF
j_gene: TRBJ1-1; abundance: .; v_gene: TRBV5-4; d_gene: .; CDR3nt: TGTGCCATTCAGGGGTCGATGGGTGAAGCTTTCTTT; CDR3aa: CAIQGSMGEAFF
j_gene: TRBJ2-7; abundance: few; v_gene: TRBV7-9; d_gene: .; CDR3nt: TGTGCCAGCAGCAACGACAGGGAGGCGACCGTAGACGAGCAGTACTTC; CDR3aa: CASSNDREATVDEQYF
j_gene: TRBJ1-1; abundance: few; v_gene: TRBV4-1; d_gene: .; CDR3nt: TGCGCCAGCCGAGTCGTGGGGAACACTGAAGCTTTCTTT; CDR3aa: CASRVVGNTEAFF
j_gene: TRBJ2-7; abundance: few; v_gene: TRBV9; d_gene: TRBD1; CDR3nt: TGTGCCAGCAGCGCGTCCGGGACAGGGACCTACGAGCAGTACTTC; CDR3aa: CASSASGTGTYEQYF
j_gene: TRBJ2-5; abundance: few; v_gene: TRBV3-1; d_gene: TRBD2; CDR3nt: TGCGCCAGCAGCCAGGGACTACCCCAGGAGACCCAGTACTTC; CDR3aa: CASSQGLPQETQYF
j_gene: TRBJ1-1; abundance: .; v_gene: TRBV20-1; d_gene: .; CDR3nt: TGCAGTGCTAGAGGCAAACTTTCGGCTGGGACTGAAGCTTTCTTT; CDR3aa: CSARGKLSAGTEAFF
j_gene: TRBJ2-7; abundance: many; v_gene: TRBV10-3; d_gene: .; CDR3nt: TGTGCCATCAGTGAGTCGACTGGTTCCTACGAGCAGTACTTC; CDR3aa: CAISESTGSYEQYF
j_gene: TRBJ1-1; abundance: .; v_gene: TRBV25-1; d_gene: .; CDR3nt: TGTGCCAGCTCACTATCGGGGGAGACTGAAGCTTTCTTT; CDR3aa: CASSLSGETEAFF
j_gene: TRBJ1-5; abundance: few; v_gene: TRBV5-1; d_gene: .; CDR3nt: TGCGCCAGCAGCTCCCGTAGCAGGGACCTTGGAGGCAATCAGCCCCAGCATTTT; CDR3aa: CASSSRSRDLGGNQPQHF
j_gene: TRBJ2-7; abundance: many; v_gene: TRBV9; d_gene: TRBD2; CDR3nt: TGTGCCAGCAGTCACGGGAGGTCCTACGAGCAGTACTTC; CDR3aa: CASSHGRSYEQYF
j_gene: TRBJ1-1; abundance: .; v_gene: TRBV25-1; d_gene: .; CDR3nt: TGTGCCAGCAGTGAGGACTCAGGGCTGAACACTGAAGCTTTCTTT; CDR3aa: CASSEDSGLNTEAFF